This entry features one TCR beta chain sequence. An end of the junction differs from the germline gene, which may be a read error. These data are taken from a study of blood T cell repertoires in COVID-19. Study-level information: The samples span acute and convalescent COVID-19 from the United States, Italy and Spain. The cDNA or gDNA used as material had been derived from T cells, B-cell-depleted T cells, or PBMCs.

Original processing notes: Estimates of nucleated cell counts were drawn from the amplification of reference gene primers. Sequencing was performed with immunoSEQ multiplex PCR; in TCRdb, only in-frame clones are kept and a portion is missing. That table is the source of V, J and clone size, and D and trimming were worked out from the DNA. The repertoire has 150,000 or so clones, around nine tenths of them found once; the top ten carry under 3%. CDR1 SQVTM and CDR2 ANQGSEA come from the germline V gene. The CDR3 has 16 residues. The clonotype comes from a human donor in a cohort sampled during active COVID-19. The sequencing input was peripheral blood. V is TRBV29-1 and J is TRBJ2-1; 9 bases are shared with TRBD2. The CDR3 loop reads CSVGVLGRGGYDEQFF. For the CDR3, the DNA is TGCAGCGTTGGAGTCTTGGGGCGGGGGGGCTACGATGAGCAGTTCTTC.